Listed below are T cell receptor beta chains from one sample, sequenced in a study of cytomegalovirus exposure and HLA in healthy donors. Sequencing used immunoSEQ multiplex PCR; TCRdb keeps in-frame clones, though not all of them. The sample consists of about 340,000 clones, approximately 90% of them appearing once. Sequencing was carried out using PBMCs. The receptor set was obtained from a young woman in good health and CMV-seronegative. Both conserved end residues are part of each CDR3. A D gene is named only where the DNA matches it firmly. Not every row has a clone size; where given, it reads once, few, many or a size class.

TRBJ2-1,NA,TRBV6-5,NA,TGTGCCAGCAGTTACTCGGGGGGGCGAAATGAGCAGTTCTTC,CASSYSGGRNEQFF
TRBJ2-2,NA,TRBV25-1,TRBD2,TGTGCCAGCAGTGAATATGGCGCGGGAGATACCGGGGAGCTGTTTTTT,CASSEYGAGDTGELFF
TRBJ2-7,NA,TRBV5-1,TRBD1,TGCGCCAGCAGCCCGGACAGGGTAGGCGAGCAGTACTTC,CASSPDRVGEQYF
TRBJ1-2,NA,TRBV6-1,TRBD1,TGTGCCAGCAGTGAAGCGACAGGGGTGGGAAACTATGGCTACACCTTC,CASSEATGVGNYGYTF
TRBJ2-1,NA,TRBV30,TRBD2,TGTGCCTGGAGTGATCCTAGCGGGAGGGCCGGATCCTACAATGAGCAGTTCTTC,CAWSDPSGRAGSYNEQFF
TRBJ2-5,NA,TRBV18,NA,TGTGCCAGCTCGTCACTAGCTCCTCAAGAGACCCAGTACTTC,CASSSLAPQETQYF
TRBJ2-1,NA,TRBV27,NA,TGTGCCAGCAGTTTGGGTAGCGGATTCAATGAGCAGTTCTTC,CASSLGSGFNEQFF
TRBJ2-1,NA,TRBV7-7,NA,TGTGCCAGCAGCTTAGAACCAACTAGATACAATGAGCAGTTCTTC,CASSLEPTRYNEQFF
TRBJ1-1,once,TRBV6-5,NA,TGTGCCAGCAGTTATTACCCGGGGAACACTGAAGCTTTCTTT,CASSYYPGNTEAFF
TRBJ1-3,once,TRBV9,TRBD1,TGTGCCAGCAGCCAGGACAGGAATGGAAACACCATATATTTT,CASSQDRNGNTIYF